This passage covers 28 T cell receptor beta chains from one sample sequenced in a study of T cells in Graves' hyperthyroidism and ophthalmopathy. RNA transcripts yielded amplified TCR beta CDR3 regions. Carried out on the TCR CDR3, a first-round RT-PCR used the HTBI primer set. TCRdb itself ran the multiplex PCR reads through MiXCR, one entry per CDR3 protein. The sample lists over 650,000 distinct CDR3 sequences, roughly 17% occurring once. The material sequenced was blood. The origin of the receptors is a man aged 18 to 30 with Graves' hyperthyroidism.

The gene calls are TRBV11-2 and TRBJ1-4; tentatively, D is TRBD1 (6 bases). V shed 5 bases and J shed 8 bases, with 21 bases lying between them. CDR1 is SGHAT and CDR2 is FQNNGV in the germline V gene. The CDR3 runs 16 residues. CDR3 DNA: TGTGCCAGCAGCCCCTCGGTCCTAAGGGGGGAGGAAAAACTGTTTTTT. This gives the protein CASSPSVLRGEEKLFF.

This clonotype came up many times. The chain employs TRBV5-1 and TRBJ2-3; 15 bases map to TRBD2. The CDR3 is made up of 17 amino acids. The V segment lost 4 bases and the J segment 1 base; nucleotides outside the gene matches: 4. Germline values: CDR1 SGHRS, CDR2 YFSETQ. The CDR3, as DNA: TGCGCCAGCAGCCTTGGACTAGCGGGAGGGGGCACAGATACGCAGTATTTT. Protein: CASSLGLAGGGTDTQYF.

CDR3 DNA sequence: TGCGCCAGCAGCTTGTATGGGGACGCCGGGGAGCTGTTTTTT. Protein product: CASSLYGDAGELFF. The chain recombines TRBV5-1 with TRBJ2-2; tentatively, D is TRBD1 or TRBD2 (5 bases each). This CDR3 comprises 14 residues. CDR1 is SGHRS, CDR2 YFSETQ, per germline. The V gene lost 1 base and the J gene lost 6 bases, with 10 bases spanning the gap.

The chain employs TRBV14 and TRBJ2-3; 7 bases fit TRBD2. Trimming removed 0 bases from V and 2 bases from J; junction bases left unmatched: 5. CDR3 length: 16 residues. Germline loops: CDR1 SGHDN, CDR2 FVKESK. The CDR3 DNA is TGTGCCAGCAGCCAAGAGTCTAGCGGCTACACAGATACGCAGTATTTT. Its protein is CASSQESSGYTDTQYF. Filled out from reference TRBV14 and TRBJ2-3, the complete variable domain reads EAGVTQFPSHSVIEKGQTVTLRCDPISGHDNLYWYRRVMGKEIKFLLHFVKESKQDESGMPNNRFLAERTGGTYSTLKVQPAELEDSGVYFCASSQESSGYTDTQYFGPGTRLTVL.

To note about this clonotype: A much larger clone is a single base away; this may be a read error. The chain couples TRBV12-3 or TRBV12-4 to TRBJ1-5; D remains unclear. The CDR3 is 14 amino acids. The ends were cut back, 2 bases at V and 5 bases at J, with 10 bases in the middle. CDR3: CASSLSGRYQPQHF. DNA of the CDR3: TGTGCCAGCAGTTTAAGCGGAAGGTATCAGCCCCAGCATTTT.

This clonotype was seen many times. V usage is TRBV20-1 and J usage is TRBJ2-7; 11 bases match TRBD2. Trimming removed 3 bases from V and 4 bases from J; junction bases left unmatched: 8. Germline CDR1 reads DFQATT; CDR2 reads SNEGSKA (reference sequence). This CDR3 spans 15 amino acids. The CDR3 nucleotides read TGCAGTGCTAGCACACCCGGGACTAGCGGTTACGAGCAGTACTTC. This translates into CSASTPGTSGYEQYF.

This clonotype appeared a few times. V usage is TRBV19 and J usage is TRBJ2-7, with 8 bases identical to TRBD2. CDR3 size: 15 residues. Germline lookup yields CDR1 LNHDA and CDR2 SQIVND (reference sequence). Trimming cost V 3 bases and J 5 bases; bases outside gene matches: 9. This CDR3 reads CASSIRAGVPNEQYF. In DNA, the CDR3 is TGTGCCAGTAGTATTAGAGCGGGAGTGCCGAACGAGCAGTACTTC.

The genes are TRBV20-1 and TRBJ2-3; D perhaps matches TRBD2 (6 bases). Germline V CDR1 and CDR2: DFQATT, SNEGSKA (reference sequence). This CDR3 is 13 amino acids long. Trimming took 3 bases from V and 5 from J, leaving 12 bases between them. The CDR3 loop reads CSARLASRDTQYF. CDR3 coding DNA: TGCAGTGCTAGGCTAGCGTCTAGAGATACGCAGTATTTT.

V usage is TRBV4-2 and J usage is TRBJ1-5; perhaps TRBD1 as D (5 bases). CDR3 length: 15 amino acids. The germline V gene encodes CDR1 LGHNA and CDR2 YNFKEQ. With 4 bases removed from V and 1 base from J, the gap between germline ends came to 11 bases. CDR3: CASSPSRGSNQPQHF. CDR3 nucleotide sequence: TGTGCCAGCAGCCCGTCAAGGGGCAGCAATCAGCCCCAGCATTTT.

At least ten counts were recorded for this clonotype. V is TRBV30 and J is TRBJ2-1; 7 nucleotides match TRBD1. The CDR3 runs 14 residues. Germline loops: CDR1 GTSNPN, CDR2 SVGIG (reference sequence). V shed 0 bases, J shed 1 base, and the junction held 0 bases outside the gene matches. CDR3 bases: TGTGCCTGGAGTGTACAGGGGTCCTACAATGAGCAGTTCTTC. As protein: CAWSVQGSYNEQFF. The whole variable domain, remainder taken from reference TRBV30 and TRBJ2-1, is SQTIHQWPATLVQPVGSPLSLECTVEGTSNPNLYWYRQAAGRGLQLLFYSVGIGQISSEVPQNLSASRPQDRQFILSSKKLLLSDSGFYLCAWSVQGSYNEQFFGPGTRLTVL.

This clonotype was detected ten times or more. V and J are TRBV19 and TRBJ1-2; 10 nucleotides line up with TRBD1. The CDR3 sequence is 13 residues long. The V segment lost 9 bases and the J segment 5 bases; nucleotides outside the gene matches: 6. The germline gives CDR1 LNHDA, CDR2 SQIVND (reference sequence). CDR3 amino acids: CASSSGQGYGYTF. CDR3 DNA: TGTGCCAGCAGCTCGGGACAGGGGTATGGCTACACCTTC.

The chain combines TRBV7-9 with TRBJ1-5, with no clear D. From germline, CDR1 is SEHNR and CDR2 FQNEAQ (reference sequence). Trimming removed 5 bases from V and 5 bases from J, with 13 bases in between. This CDR3 has 14 residues. The CDR3 protein is CASSPRGYDQPQHF. In nucleotides, the CDR3 is TGTGCCAGCAGCCCAAGAGGGTATGATCAGCCCCAGCATTTT.

This CDR3 reads CAWSLGLAGEGRAKNIQYF. CDR3 coding DNA: TGTGCCTGGAGTTTGGGACTAGCGGGAGAAGGGAGGGCCAAAAACATTCAGTACTTC. V gene TRBV30 combines with J gene TRBJ2-4, with 14 bases matching TRBD2. This CDR3 region has 19 residues. Germline trimming cut 2 bases from V and 1 base from J; bases unmatched to any gene: 10. Per germline, CDR1 GTSNPN and CDR2 SVGIG (reference sequence).

The chain carries TRBV24-1 and TRBJ2-3; D uncertain. Germline CDR1 KGHDR, CDR2 SFDVKD. V lost 5 bases and J lost 1, with 9 bases in between. This CDR3 is 14 amino acids long. CDR3 sequence: CATSVRGGTDTQYF. The DNA of the CDR3 is TGTGCCACCAGTGTCCGAGGAGGCACAGATACGCAGTATTTT.

This clonotype was counted ten times or more. The chain has TRBV6-1 and TRBJ2-7, with D possibly TRBD2 on 5 matching bases. V was pared by 7 bases and J by 7 bases, with 14 bases between. Germline CDR1 MNHNS, CDR2 SASEGT. The CDR3 spans 12 residues. The CDR3 loop is CASNEGTREQYF. CDR3 sequence (DNA): TGTGCCAGCAACGAGGGCACTCGGGAGCAGTACTTC.

This clonotype appeared many times. The rearrangement uses TRBV19 and TRBJ1-2, with 8 bases fitting TRBD1. Looked up from germline, CDR1 is LNHDA and CDR2 is SQIVND (reference sequence). The length of the CDR3 is 14 residues. V was clipped by 6 bases and J by 5 bases; unmatched bases: 8. DNA of the CDR3: TGTGCCAGTAGGGCTGGACAGGGACCATATGGCTACACCTTC. It yields the protein CASRAGQGPYGYTF.

About this clonotype: A much larger clone differs by one base, so this may be a read error. V gene TRBV12-3 or TRBV12-4 combines with J gene TRBJ1-6, with D perhaps matching TRBD1 (5 bases). The CDR3 consists of 16 residues. CDR3 DNA sequence: TGTGCCCGCAGTTTATCCACGGGACCTATTAATTCACCCCTCCACTTT. Amino acid sequence: CARSLSTGPINSPLHF.

This clonotype was seen repeatedly, ten times or more. The chain recombines TRBV6-5 with TRBJ1-2; possible D gene TRBD1, 5 bases. V was clipped by 2 bases and J by 8 bases, with 9 bases between them. Germline-derived CDR1 and CDR2 are MNHEY and SVGAGI. The CDR3 runs to 12 residues. CDR3 coding DNA: TGTGCCAGCAGTTACGGGGGAGGAGGCTACACCTTC. This sequence encodes CASSYGGGGYTF.

The table lists this clonotype with many counts. The chain recombines TRBV30 with TRBJ2-7; no reliable D call. Trimming stripped 1 base from V and 0 bases from J, with 10 bases between. The CDR3 length is 14 residues. CDR1 and CDR2 from the germline V gene are GTSNPN and SVGIG (reference sequence). CDR3 nucleotide sequence: TGTGCCTGGAGTGCGGGTGGGTTCTCCTACGAGCAGTACTTC. This codes for CAWSAGGFSYEQYF.

The chain uses TRBV20-1 and TRBJ2-1, with 10 bases that match TRBD2. CDR1 and CDR2 from the germline V gene are DFQATT and SNEGSKA (reference sequence). V was clipped by 1 base and J by 5 bases; unmatched bases: 2. The CDR3 runs 14 residues. The CDR3 DNA reads TGCAGTGCTAGAGGCGGACTAGCGGACAATGAGCAGTTCTTC. This sequence encodes CSARGGLADNEQFF.

The chain combines TRBV4-1 with TRBJ2-7, with 9 bases identical to TRBD1. The length of the CDR3 is 16 residues. Germline values: CDR1 MGHRA, CDR2 YSYEKL. The V gene end was trimmed by 5 bases and the J gene end by 6 bases; junction bases not matched to a gene: 14. The DNA of the CDR3 is TGCGCCAGCAGCAAAAATTCCGGGACAGGGAAAGCCGAGCAGTACTTC. Its translation is CASSKNSGTGKAEQYF.

V usage is TRBV29-1 and J usage is TRBJ1-2, with D hard to call. Germline-derived CDR1 and CDR2 are SQVTM and ANQGSEA. The CDR3 contains 12 residues. Between the trimmed V and J ends, which lost 8 bases and 0 bases, there was a span of 10 bases. CDR3 in DNA: TGCAGCCCAATATCGGCTAACTATGGCTACACCTTC. As protein: CSPISANYGYTF.

The chain uses TRBV7-2 and TRBJ2-3; D is perhaps TRBD2 (5 bases). Trimming pared 5 bases from V and 1 base from J, leaving 16 bases between. The CDR3 contains 16 residues. In germline, CDR1 is SGHTA, CDR2 FQGNSA. Here the CDR3 reads CASSPPGSAGTDTQYF. The CDR3, as DNA: TGTGCCAGCAGCCCCCCGGGGTCGGCTGGCACAGATACGCAGTATTTT.

As DNA, the CDR3 is TGTGCCAGCAGCGAGACGGGGGGCACCGGGGAGCTGTTTTTT. Amino acids: CASSETGGTGELFF. This chain uses TRBV2 with TRBJ2-2; 7 bases map to TRBD2. V shed 6 bases and J 4 bases; nucleotides not matched to a gene: 5. There are 14 residues in the CDR3. Germline-derived CDR1 and CDR2 are SNHLY and FYNNEI.

This clonotype was detected ten times or more. CDR3 protein: CASSPRGEEKLFF. As DNA, the CDR3 is TGTGCCAGCAGTCCCAGGGGGGAGGAAAAACTGTTTTTT. The chain employs TRBV28 and TRBJ1-4; 7 nucleotides align to TRBD1. This CDR3 comprises 13 residues. Trimming at V came to 5 bases and at J to 8 bases, leaving 5 bases not matched to a gene. Germline-derived CDR1 and CDR2 are MDHEN and SYDVKM.

This chain connects TRBV19 to TRBJ1-2, with D hard to call. This CDR3 is 15 amino acids long. CDR1 and CDR2 from the germline V gene are LNHDA and SQIVND (reference sequence). V lost 0 bases and J lost 6, with 14 bases in between. The chain's CDR3 is CASSIEKSALNGYTF. The CDR3 nucleotides read TGTGCCAGTAGTATAGAAAAATCAGCCCTTAATGGCTACACCTTC.

The chain uses TRBV7-2 and TRBJ2-7, with 10 bases lining up with TRBD2. This CDR3 comprises 14 residues. V trimming: 3 bases; J trimming: 9 bases; junction bases outside the gene matches: 8. Germline V gene sequence: CDR1 SGHTA, CDR2 FQGNSA. The DNA of the CDR3 is TGTGCCAGCAGCTTCGTTCAGCGGGAGGGCACGCAGTACTTC. Its translation: CASSFVQREGTQYF.

The CDR3 bases are TGCGCCAGCAGACCCGACGGGAATACTTATGGCTACACCTTC. Translation: CASRPDGNTYGYTF. The J gene is TRBJ1-2, the V gene TRBV5-1; D unresolved. This CDR3 contains 14 residues. Germline CDR1 SGHRS, CDR2 YFSETQ. V lost 5 bases and J lost 5, with 16 bases in between.